This T cell receptor (beta chain) appears in the sequencing data of a study of blood T cells in healthy people across ages. All donors came from Russia, were Caucasian and healthy, and spanned ages 6 to 90. Sample-barcoded 5' priming and a J-beta primer mix drove a second PCR of about 6 to 11 cycles. Each of the samples gave a minimum of 2.5 million paired-end reads that contained CDR3. One entry per CDR3 protein, called by TCRdb with MiXCR from the 5' RACE reads. Here the sample spans some 370,000 distinct CDR3 sequences, 45% to 60% being singletons. The V end lost 2 bases, the J end lost 4 bases, and 14 bases lay between the germline ends. CDR1 is SEHNR and CDR2 is FQNEAQ in the germline V gene (reference sequence). The CDR3 totals 15 residues.

Sample: blood. This chain links TRBV7-9 with TRBJ2-5; D might be TRBD2 (6 bases). The origin of this receptor is a man in his sixties in good health. CDR3 region: CASSLLAGLSETQYF. The CDR3 DNA reads TGTGCCAGCAGCTTATTGGCGGGATTGTCAGAGACCCAGTACTTC.